Each of the 23 T cell receptor beta chains below was sequenced from the same sample in a study of T cell responses to AZD1222 COVID-19 vaccine. Here immunoSEQ multiplex PCR was the method, and the copy in TCRdb shows in-frame clones only, minus some. The sample lists about 120,000 clones, 90% occurring once. The sequenced sample was peripheral blood, obtained 28 days after the second dose of the MenACWY control vaccine. These receptors were taken from an adult who received the MenACWY meningococcal vaccine as a control.

Note on this clone: The junction shows a germline mismatch at one end, possibly a read error. The chain links TRBV15 to TRBJ2-2; 7 positions match TRBD2. Germline CDR1 LNHNV, CDR2 YYDKDF (reference sequence). This CDR3 contains 13 residues. CDR3 nucleotide sequence: TGTGCCACCAGCGGAGAGCGGGGAGGGGAGCTGTTTTTT. Protein: CATSGERGGELFF.

This chain joins TRBV6-2 or TRBV6-3 and TRBJ1-1, with 8 nucleotides matching TRBD1. The CDR3 is made up of 13 amino acids. With V trimmed by 4 bases and J by 5 bases, 3 bases remained unmatched. Germline CDR1 reads MNHEY; CDR2 reads SVGEGT. In nucleotides, the CDR3 is TGTGCCAGCAGTTTGGACAGGGTTACTGAAGCTTTCTTT. Protein sequence: CASSLDRVTEAFF.

V and J are TRBV3-1 (or the pseudogene TRBV3-2) and TRBJ2-2, with D unclear. This CDR3 comprises 12 residues. CDR1 is LGHDT and CDR2 is YNNKEL in the germline V gene (reference sequence). V lost 4 bases and J 5 bases, leaving 5 bases between the germline ends. The CDR3 protein is CASSRRTGELFF. CDR3 DNA sequence: TGTGCCAGCAGCCGGCGGACCGGGGAGCTGTTTTTT.

This clone was detected only a few times. This chain connects TRBV6-5 to TRBJ1-2; tentative D call: TRBD1 (6 bases). The CDR3 is 14 residues long. Germline assignment: CDR1 MNHEY and CDR2 SVGAGI. V dropped 6 bases and J dropped 8 bases, with 19 bases sitting between them. The CDR3 bases are TGTGCCAGCAGACTCCCCCGAGGGGGAGGGGGCTACACCTTC. Translation: CASRLPRGGGGYTF.

This clone qualifies as medium-sized (0.01 to 0.1%). The gene calls are TRBV13 and TRBJ1-1; no clear D. Germline V CDR1 and CDR2: PRHDT, FYEKMQ (reference sequence). The CDR3 contains 11 residues. V was trimmed by 5 bases and J by 3 bases, leaving 4 bases between them. The CDR3 region has the DNA TGTGCCAGCAGCCAGGACACTGAAGCTTTCTTT. The encoded protein is CASSQDTEAFF. The full variable domain, its missing parts supplied by reference TRBV13 and TRBJ1-1, is AAGVIQSPRHLIKEKRETATLKCYPIPRHDTVYWYQQGPGQDPQFLISFYEKMQSDKGSIPDRFSAQQFSDYHSELNMSSLELGDSALYFCASSQDTEAFFGQGTRLTVV.

This clone appeared once. The J gene is TRBJ1-4, the V gene TRBV7-2; no reliable D call. The CDR3 is 14 amino acids. V was pared by 5 bases and J by 3 bases, with 10 bases between. Germline V gives CDR1 SGHTA, CDR2 FQGNSA. DNA of the CDR3: TGTGCCAGCAGCCGCGCGAGGGCTAATGAAAAACTGTTTTTT. Translated, it gives CASSRARANEKLFF.

This clone showed up just a few times. The CDR3 is CASTRDRGSNGELFF. In nucleotides, the CDR3 is TGTGCCAGCACGCGGGACAGGGGTTCGAACGGGGAGCTGTTTTTT. The V and J genes are TRBV2 and TRBJ2-2; 10 nucleotides agree with TRBD1. This CDR3 region has 15 residues. Germline trimming cut 7 bases from V and 7 bases from J; bases unmatched to any gene: 9. Per the germline V gene, CDR1 is SNHLY and CDR2 is FYNNEI.

The V gene is TRBV24-1, the J gene TRBJ2-6; 8 nucleotides agree with TRBD1. The CDR3 has 19 residues. J lost 3 bases, V lost 4 bases, and 13 bases had no gene match. The V gene's germline CDR1 is KGHDR and CDR2 SFDVKD. In DNA, the CDR3 is TGTGCCACCAGTGACCCTAGTCCGGGACAGGCTAGTGGGGCCAACGTCCTGACTTTC. The encoded protein is CATSDPSPGQASGANVLTF.

This sequence joins TRBV24-1 and TRBJ2-5; 8 positions agree with TRBD1. This CDR3 has 15 amino acids. V gave up 9 bases and J gave up 5 bases; unmatched junction bases: 13. Germline V gene sequence: CDR1 KGHDR, CDR2 SFDVKD. The CDR3 region is CATGPRQGAWETQYF. CDR3 DNA: TGTGCCACCGGACCCCGGCAGGGGGCATGGGAGACCCAGTACTTC.

This clone was seen only a few times. The gene calls are TRBV18 and TRBJ1-4; D ambiguous. V lost 3 bases, J lost 2 bases, and 7 bases lay in between. CDR3 length equals 14 residues. The germline V gene has CDR1 KGHSH and CDR2 LQKENI. CDR3 in amino acids: CASSPVMTNEKLFF. For the CDR3, the DNA is TGTGCCAGCTCACCGGTGATGACTAATGAAAAACTGTTTTTT.

The chain has TRBV9 and TRBJ1-1; D gene ambiguous. With 4 bases removed from V and 1 base from J, the gap between germline ends came to 8 bases. CDR3 size: 13 residues. Looked up from germline, CDR1 is SGDLS and CDR2 is YYNGEE. CDR3 DNA sequence: TGTGCCAGCAGCCCTAAGGGGAACACTGAAGCTTTCTTT. Encoded protein: CASSPKGNTEAFF. Based on the CDR3 plus reference TRBV9 and TRBJ1-1, the full variable domain is DSGVTQTPKHLITATGQRVTLRCSPRSGDLSVYWYQQSLDQGLQFLIQYYNGEERAKGNILERFSAQQFPDLHSELNLSSLELGDSALYFCASSPKGNTEAFFGQGTRLTVV.

The chain couples TRBV27 to TRBJ2-5, with D maybe TRBD2 (5 bases). This CDR3 spans 12 amino acids. Germline V gene lookup returns CDR1 MNHEY and CDR2 SMNVEV (reference sequence). Between the trimmed V and J ends, which lost 6 bases and 5 bases, there was a span of 10 bases. The chain's CDR3 is CASRAGGETQYF. In DNA, the CDR3 is TGTGCCAGCAGGGCGGGTGGGGAGACCCAGTACTTC.

The chain has TRBV25-1 and TRBJ2-2; 8 nucleotides match TRBD1. Germline CDR1 and CDR2: MGHDK and SYGVNS. V shed 3 bases, J shed 3 bases, and the junction held 0 bases outside the gene matches. This CDR3 has 14 amino acids. The CDR3 here is CASSEDRDTGELFF. The DNA for the CDR3 is TGTGCCAGCAGTGAGGACAGGGACACCGGGGAGCTGTTTTTT.

This clone was seen just once. The chain combines TRBV3-1 (or the pseudogene TRBV3-2) with TRBJ1-5; no definite D call. Trimming removed 0 bases at V and 4 bases at J, with 4 bases between. Germline V CDR1 and CDR2: LGHDT, YNNKEL (reference sequence). This CDR3 has 13 amino acids. CDR3 DNA: TGTGCCAGCAGCCAAGAGGCTAATCAGCCCCAGCATTTT. It codes for CASSQEANQPQHF.

The V gene is TRBV7-9, the J gene TRBJ1-2; D is possibly TRBD1 (5 bases). Germline V lookup: CDR1 SEHNR, CDR2 FQNEAQ (reference sequence). CDR3 length: 13 amino acids. V was shortened by 2 bases and J by 4 bases, with 8 bases between the two germline ends. The CDR3 protein is CASSLRTSYGYTF. As DNA, the CDR3 is TGTGCCAGCAGCTTAAGGACATCCTATGGCTACACCTTC. Full variable domain (outside the CDR3, taken from reference TRBV7-9 and TRBJ1-2): DTGVSQNPRHKITKRGQNVTFRCDPISEHNRLYWYRQTLGQGPEFLTYFQNEAQLEKSRLLSDRFSAERPKGSFSTLEIQRTEQGDSAMYLCASSLRTSYGYTFGSGTRLTVV.

This clone has only one observation. The chain joins TRBV18 to TRBJ1-2; 9 nucleotides align to TRBD1. The CDR3 is 15 residues long. Germline CDR1 reads KGHSH; CDR2 reads LQKENI. Unmatched junction bases numbered 12, after V lost 7 bases and J lost 6 bases. The CDR3 reads CASFPRTGAWDGYTF. CDR3 nucleotide sequence: TGTGCCAGCTTCCCCCGGACAGGGGCGTGGGATGGCTACACCTTC.

This chain uses TRBV12-3 or TRBV12-4 with TRBJ1-2, with D tentatively TRBD1 (5 bases). The CDR3 totals 12 residues. Trimming stripped 6 bases from V and 8 bases from J, with 13 bases between. The CDR3 spells CASSPRVGGYTF. The CDR3 nucleotides are TGTGCCAGCAGCCCCAGGGTAGGCGGCTACACCTTC.

This rearrangement joins TRBV19 to TRBJ2-7; 7 bases are a match to TRBD1. CDR1 LNHDA and CDR2 SQIVND come from the germline V gene (reference sequence). This CDR3 is 15 amino acids long. V lost 1 base and J lost 0; bases outside the gene matches: 3. CDR3 protein: CASSIGAGGSYEQYV. The CDR3 region has the DNA TGTGCCAGTAGTATAGGGGCAGGGGGCTCCTACGAGCAGTACGTC.

The V and J genes are TRBV6-1 and TRBJ2-3, with 10 bases aligning to TRBD2. CDR1 is MNHNS, CDR2 SASEGT, per germline. V was clipped by 4 bases and J by 0 bases; unmatched bases: 4. The CDR3 sequence is 16 residues long. The CDR3 coding sequence is TGTGCCAGCAGTGGTCGGACTAGCGGCAGCACAGATACGCAGTATTTT. It codes for CASSGRTSGSTDTQYF.

The chain employs TRBV5-1 and TRBJ1-2; 8 bases line up with TRBD1. The CDR3 has 14 amino acids. V gave up 4 bases and J gave up 5 bases; unmatched junction bases: 7. Germline V CDR1 and CDR2: SGHRS, YFSETQ. CDR3 loop: CASSETGVAYGYTF. For the CDR3, the DNA is TGCGCCAGCAGCGAGACAGGGGTGGCATATGGCTACACCTTC.

This clone is a singleton in its sample. The V and J genes are TRBV4-3 and TRBJ1-3; D may be TRBD1 (5 bases). Germline V lookup: CDR1 LGHNA, CDR2 YSLEER. Trimming took off 1 base at V and 6 bases at J, with 19 bases between the two ends. CDR3 length: 17 residues. The CDR3 loop reads CASSQVQVLGLENTIYF. The CDR3 DNA reads TGCGCCAGCAGCCAAGTACAGGTGTTGGGCCTTGAAAACACCATATATTTT.

The chain carries TRBV15 and TRBJ2-3; 7 bases line up with TRBD2. The CDR3 spans 15 residues. Trimming cost V 0 bases and J 4 bases; bases outside gene matches: 4. Germline CDR1 and CDR2: LNHNV and YYDKDF (reference sequence). The CDR3 region has the DNA TGTGCCACCAGCAGAGATGTTGGGGGGGCAGATACGCAGTATTTT. This encodes CATSRDVGGADTQYF.

The V gene is TRBV10-3, the J gene TRBJ1-5; 9 bases are a match to TRBD1. Per the germline V gene, CDR1 is ENHRY and CDR2 is SYGVKD. The CDR3 covers 14 residues. Trimming removed 4 bases from V and 4 bases from J; junction bases left unmatched: 2. This CDR3 is CAISGQGGNQPQHF. The DNA of the CDR3 is TGTGCCATCAGTGGACAGGGGGGGAATCAGCCCCAGCATTTT.